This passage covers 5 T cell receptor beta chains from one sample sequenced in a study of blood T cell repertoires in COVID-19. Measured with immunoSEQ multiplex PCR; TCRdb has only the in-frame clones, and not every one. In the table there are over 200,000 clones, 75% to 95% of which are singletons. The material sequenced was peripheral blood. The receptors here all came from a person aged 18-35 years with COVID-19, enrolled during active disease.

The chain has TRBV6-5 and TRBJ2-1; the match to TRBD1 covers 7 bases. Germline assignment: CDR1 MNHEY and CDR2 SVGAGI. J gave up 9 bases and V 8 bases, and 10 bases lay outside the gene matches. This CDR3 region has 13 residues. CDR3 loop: CASFRQGWGEQFF. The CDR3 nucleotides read TGTGCCAGCTTTCGACAGGGATGGGGTGAGCAGTTCTTC.

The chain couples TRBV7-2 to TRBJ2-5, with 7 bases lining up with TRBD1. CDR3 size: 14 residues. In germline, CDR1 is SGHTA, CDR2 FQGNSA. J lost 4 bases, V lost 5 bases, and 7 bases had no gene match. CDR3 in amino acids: CASSPNRGRETQYF. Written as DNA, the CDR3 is TGTGCCAGCAGCCCGAACAGGGGAAGAGAGACCCAGTACTTC.

This CDR3 reads CASNRERGRSEKLFF. In DNA, the CDR3 is TGTGCCAGTAACCGAGAGAGGGGGCGATCGGAAAAACTGTTTTTT. The chain has TRBV19 and TRBJ1-4; 7 nucleotides agree with TRBD1. CDR3 size: 15 residues. Losses at the gene ends were 7 bases for V and 8 bases for J; bases not matched to a gene: 13. CDR1 is LNHDA and CDR2 is SQIVND in the germline V gene (reference sequence).

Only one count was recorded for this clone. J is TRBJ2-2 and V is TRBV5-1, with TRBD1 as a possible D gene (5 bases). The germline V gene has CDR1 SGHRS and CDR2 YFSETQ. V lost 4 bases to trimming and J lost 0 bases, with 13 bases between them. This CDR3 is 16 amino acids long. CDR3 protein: CASSPKDTTNTGELFF. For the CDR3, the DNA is TGCGCCAGCAGCCCCAAGGACACGACGAACACCGGGGAGCTGTTTTTT.

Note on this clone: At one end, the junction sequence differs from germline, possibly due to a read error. DNA of the CDR3: TGCAGCGTCGAAGGACAGGGCAAACAAGAGACCCAGTACTTC. This sequence encodes CSVEGQGKQETQYF. This chain joins TRBV29-1 and TRBJ2-5; 8 bases align to TRBD1. Germline assignment: CDR1 SQVTM and CDR2 ANQGSEA. This CDR3 region has 14 residues.